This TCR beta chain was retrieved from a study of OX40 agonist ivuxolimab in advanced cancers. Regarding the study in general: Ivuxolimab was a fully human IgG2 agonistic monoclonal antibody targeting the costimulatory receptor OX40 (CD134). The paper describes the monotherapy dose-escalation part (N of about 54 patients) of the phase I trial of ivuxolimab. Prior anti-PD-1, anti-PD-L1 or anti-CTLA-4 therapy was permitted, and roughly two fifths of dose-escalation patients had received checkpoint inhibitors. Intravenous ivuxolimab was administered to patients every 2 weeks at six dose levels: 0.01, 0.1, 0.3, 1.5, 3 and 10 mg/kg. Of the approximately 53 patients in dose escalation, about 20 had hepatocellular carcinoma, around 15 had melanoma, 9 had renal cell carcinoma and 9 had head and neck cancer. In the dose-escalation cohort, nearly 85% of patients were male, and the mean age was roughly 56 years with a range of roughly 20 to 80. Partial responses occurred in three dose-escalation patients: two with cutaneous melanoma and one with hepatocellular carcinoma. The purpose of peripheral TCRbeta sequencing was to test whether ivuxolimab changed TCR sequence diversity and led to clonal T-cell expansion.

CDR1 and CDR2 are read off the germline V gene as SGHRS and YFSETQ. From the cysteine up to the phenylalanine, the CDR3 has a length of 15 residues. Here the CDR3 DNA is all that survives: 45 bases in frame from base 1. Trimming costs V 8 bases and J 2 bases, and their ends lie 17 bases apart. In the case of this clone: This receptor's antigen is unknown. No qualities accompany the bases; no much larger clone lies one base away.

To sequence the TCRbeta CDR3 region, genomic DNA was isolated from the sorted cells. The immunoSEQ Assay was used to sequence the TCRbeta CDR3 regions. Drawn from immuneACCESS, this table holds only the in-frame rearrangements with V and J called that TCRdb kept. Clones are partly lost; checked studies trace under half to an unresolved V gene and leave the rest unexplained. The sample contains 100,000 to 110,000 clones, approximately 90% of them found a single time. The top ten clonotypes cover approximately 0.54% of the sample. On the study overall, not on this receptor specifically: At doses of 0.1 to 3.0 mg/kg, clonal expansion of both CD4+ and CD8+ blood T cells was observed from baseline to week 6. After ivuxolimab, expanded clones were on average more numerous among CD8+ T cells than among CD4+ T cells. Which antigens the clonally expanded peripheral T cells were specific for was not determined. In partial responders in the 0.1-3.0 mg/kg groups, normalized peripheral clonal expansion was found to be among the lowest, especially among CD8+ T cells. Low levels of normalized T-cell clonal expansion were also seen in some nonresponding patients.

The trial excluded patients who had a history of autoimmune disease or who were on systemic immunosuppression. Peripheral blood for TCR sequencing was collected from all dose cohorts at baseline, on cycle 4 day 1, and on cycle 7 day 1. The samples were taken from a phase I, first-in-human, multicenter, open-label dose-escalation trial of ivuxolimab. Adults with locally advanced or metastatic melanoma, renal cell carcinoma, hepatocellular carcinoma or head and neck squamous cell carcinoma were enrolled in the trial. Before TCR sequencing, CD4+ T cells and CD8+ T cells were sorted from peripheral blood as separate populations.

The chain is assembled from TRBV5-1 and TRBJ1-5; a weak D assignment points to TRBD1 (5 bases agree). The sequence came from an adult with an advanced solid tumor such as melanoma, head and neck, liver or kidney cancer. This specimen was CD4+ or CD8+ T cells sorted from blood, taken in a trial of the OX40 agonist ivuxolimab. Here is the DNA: TGCGCCAGTAAGGAGGGACCGGGTGGCAATCAGCCCCAGCATTTT. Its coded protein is CASKEGPGGNQPQHF.